This T cell receptor (beta chain) was obtained from a study of blood T cells in healthy people across ages. Study findings and constraints: Nothing was known about donor CMV status, and this possibly confounded expanded clonotype changes. There was a strong correlation between TCR beta diversity and naive T cell percentage.

It was with a sample-barcoded 5' primer and a J-beta primer mix that a second PCR of roughly 7 to 11 cycles was run. TCRdb passed the 5' RACE reads through MiXCR, listing each CDR3 protein once. This table holds about a million distinct CDR3 sequences, 45% to 50% found once. Every sample yielded at least 7 million isolated PBMCs. Total RNA, at least 5 micrograms per sample, was extracted from PBMCs. Of note for this clonotype: As yet, its antigen is unknown.

Sequenced sample: blood. The sequence was obtained from a man aged 25-45 years in good health.

CDR3 in DNA: TGTGCCAGCAGCACCTACCGGGACCAAGAGACCCAGTACTTC. Amino acid sequence: CASSTYRDQETQYF. The chain is built from TRBV7-9 and TRBJ2-5; no clear D gene. The CDR3 has 14 amino acids. Germline V CDR1 and CDR2: SEHNR, FQNEAQ (reference sequence). The germline V and J ends were trimmed by 5 bases and 0 bases, with 10 bases remaining between them.